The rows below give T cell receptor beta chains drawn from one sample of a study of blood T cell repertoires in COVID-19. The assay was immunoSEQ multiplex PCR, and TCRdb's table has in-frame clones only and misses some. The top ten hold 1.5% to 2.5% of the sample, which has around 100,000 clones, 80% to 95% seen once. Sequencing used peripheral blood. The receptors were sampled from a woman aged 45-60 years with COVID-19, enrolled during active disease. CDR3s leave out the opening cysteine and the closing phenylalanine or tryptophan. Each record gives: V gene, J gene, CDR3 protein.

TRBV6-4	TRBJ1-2	ASSDLGQLTNYGYT
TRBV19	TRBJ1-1	ASSEPLAGRDTEAF
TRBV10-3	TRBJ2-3	AIRAAVRGPTDTQY
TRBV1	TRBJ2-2	TSSQLTSLNTGELF
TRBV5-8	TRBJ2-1	ASSFPTGGTYNEQF
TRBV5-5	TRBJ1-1	ASSRRGGNTEAF
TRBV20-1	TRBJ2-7	SASMVGTGGSYEQY
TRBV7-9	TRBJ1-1	ASSLVDSAEAF
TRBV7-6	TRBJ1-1	ASSAMNTEAF
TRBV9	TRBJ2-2	ASSVRGNTGELF
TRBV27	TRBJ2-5	ASSRSGGRSQETQY
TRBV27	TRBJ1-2	ASSPRTGGYT
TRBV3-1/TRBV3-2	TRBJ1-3	ASSPARGSGNTIY
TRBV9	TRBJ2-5	ASSGGGVAQY
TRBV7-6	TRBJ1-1	ASSPLRQGSEAF
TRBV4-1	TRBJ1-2	ASSPAGQGSSGYT
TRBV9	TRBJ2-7	ASSPREVPHEQY
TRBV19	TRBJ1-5	ASSFGQGVQPQH
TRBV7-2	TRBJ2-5	ASSLTSGGQETQY
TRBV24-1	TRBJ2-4	ATSVTGAGDIQY
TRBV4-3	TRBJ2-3	ASSQDWGRADTQY
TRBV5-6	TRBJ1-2	ASSPALTGINYGYT
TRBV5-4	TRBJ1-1	ASGGNGNTEAF
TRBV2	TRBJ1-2	ASSGGYGYT
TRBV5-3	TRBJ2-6	ARSSKSYSGANVLT
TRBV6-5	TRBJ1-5	ASRGLLNQPQH
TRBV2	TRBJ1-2	ASSASPEGYT
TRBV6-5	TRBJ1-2	ASSYNQGSGYT
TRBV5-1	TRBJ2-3	ASTLGGTADTQY
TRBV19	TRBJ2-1	ASSIQAGGLDEQL
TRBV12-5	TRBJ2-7	ASGGDRVNNEQY
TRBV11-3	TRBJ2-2	ASSLRGGFSGELF
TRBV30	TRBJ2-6	AWSVRGSGANVLT
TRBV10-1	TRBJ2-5	ASSPQGETQY
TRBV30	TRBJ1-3	AWSGGDSRNTIY
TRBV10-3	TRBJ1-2	AISRQGDYGYT
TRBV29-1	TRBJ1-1	SVFTGGTEAF
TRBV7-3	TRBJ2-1	ASSSLAGAYNEQF
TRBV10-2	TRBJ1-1	ASRGGAGGAEAF
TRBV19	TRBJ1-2	ASSFGTGGRDGYT
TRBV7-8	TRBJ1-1	ASSLDLKGKAF
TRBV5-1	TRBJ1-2	ASRIPSLGTGGAGGYT
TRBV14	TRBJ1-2	ASSQEQGYGYT
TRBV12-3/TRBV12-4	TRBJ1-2	ASSFGGGYT
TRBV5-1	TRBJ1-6	ASSLEAGRRNSPLH
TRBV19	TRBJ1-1	ATGLGTEAF
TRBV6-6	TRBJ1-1	ASSPLWMVSQGNTEAF
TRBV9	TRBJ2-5	ASSPLAGEGTQY
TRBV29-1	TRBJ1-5	SVMSGDQPQH
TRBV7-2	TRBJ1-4	ASSPRTGSNEKLF
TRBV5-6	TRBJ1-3	ASSSDREYGNTIY
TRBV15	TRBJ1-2	ATSRDRRQRDGYT
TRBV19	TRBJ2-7	ASKNRGQEEQY